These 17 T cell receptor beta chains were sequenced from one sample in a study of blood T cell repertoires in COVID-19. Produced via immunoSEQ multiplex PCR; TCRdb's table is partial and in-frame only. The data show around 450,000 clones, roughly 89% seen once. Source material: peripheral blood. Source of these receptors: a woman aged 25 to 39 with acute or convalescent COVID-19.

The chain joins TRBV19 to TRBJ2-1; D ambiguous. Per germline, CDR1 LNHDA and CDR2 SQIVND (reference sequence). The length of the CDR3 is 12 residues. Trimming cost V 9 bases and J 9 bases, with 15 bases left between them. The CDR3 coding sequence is TGTGCCAGCCCCTCGAGGTCCGGTGAGCAGTTCTTC. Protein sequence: CASPSRSGEQFF.

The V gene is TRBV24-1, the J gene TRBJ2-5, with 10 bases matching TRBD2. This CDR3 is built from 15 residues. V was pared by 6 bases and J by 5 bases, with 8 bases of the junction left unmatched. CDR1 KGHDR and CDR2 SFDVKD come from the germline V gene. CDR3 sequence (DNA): TGTGCCACCAGTATAATAGCGGGGGGTCGGGAGACCCAGTACTTC. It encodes CATSIIAGGRETQYF.

DNA of the CDR3: TGCGCCAGCAGCCAAGACTGGGACAGAAATCAGCCCCAGCATTTT. It specifies CASSQDWDRNQPQHF. The chain links TRBV4-1 to TRBJ1-5; 7 nucleotides align to TRBD1. Germline trimming cut 0 bases from V and 4 bases from J; bases unmatched to any gene: 3. In germline, CDR1 is MGHRA, CDR2 YSYEKL. The CDR3 extends over 15 amino acids.

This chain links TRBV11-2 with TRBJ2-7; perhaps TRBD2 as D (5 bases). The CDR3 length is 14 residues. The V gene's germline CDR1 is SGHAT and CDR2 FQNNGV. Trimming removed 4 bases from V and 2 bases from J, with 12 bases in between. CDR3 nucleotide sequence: TGTGCCAGCAGCTCCGGACTGACGGCCTACGAGCAGTACTTC. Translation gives CASSSGLTAYEQYF.

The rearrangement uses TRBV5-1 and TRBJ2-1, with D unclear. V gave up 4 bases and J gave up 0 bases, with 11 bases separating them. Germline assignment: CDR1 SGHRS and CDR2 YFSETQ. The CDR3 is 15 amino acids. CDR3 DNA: TGCGCCAGCAGCCCAAGCCCCAACTCCTACAATGAGCAGTTCTTC. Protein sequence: CASSPSPNSYNEQFF.

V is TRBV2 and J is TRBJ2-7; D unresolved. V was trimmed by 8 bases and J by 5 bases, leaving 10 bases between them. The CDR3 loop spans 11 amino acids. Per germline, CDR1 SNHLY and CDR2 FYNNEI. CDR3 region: CASRGRNEQYF. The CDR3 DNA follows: TGTGCCAGCCGAGGTAGAAACGAGCAGTACTTC.

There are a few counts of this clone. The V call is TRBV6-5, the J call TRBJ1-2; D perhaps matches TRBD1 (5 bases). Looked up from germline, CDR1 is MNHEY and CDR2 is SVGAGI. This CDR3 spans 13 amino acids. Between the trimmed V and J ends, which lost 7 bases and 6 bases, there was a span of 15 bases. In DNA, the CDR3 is TGTGCCAGCACCCCTGGGCAGGGCCATGGCTACACCTTC. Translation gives CASTPGQGHGYTF.

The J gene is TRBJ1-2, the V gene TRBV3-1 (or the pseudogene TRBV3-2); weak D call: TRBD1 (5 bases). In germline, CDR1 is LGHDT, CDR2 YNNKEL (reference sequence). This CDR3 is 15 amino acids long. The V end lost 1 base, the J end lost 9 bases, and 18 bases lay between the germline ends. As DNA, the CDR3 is TGTGCCAGCAGCCAAGCCTTTGGGCAGGGTCTGAGCTACACCTTC. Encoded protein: CASSQAFGQGLSYTF.

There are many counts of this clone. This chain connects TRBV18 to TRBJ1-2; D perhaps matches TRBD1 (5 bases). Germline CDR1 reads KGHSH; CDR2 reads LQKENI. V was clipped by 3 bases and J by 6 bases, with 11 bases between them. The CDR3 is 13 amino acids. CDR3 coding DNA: TGTGCCAGCTCACCGGGATTAGGGGATGGCTACACCTTC. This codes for CASSPGLGDGYTF.

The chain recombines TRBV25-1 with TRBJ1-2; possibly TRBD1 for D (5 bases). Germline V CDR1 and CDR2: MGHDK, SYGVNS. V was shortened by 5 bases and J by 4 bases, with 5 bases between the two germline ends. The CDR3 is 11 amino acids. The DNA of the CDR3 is TGTGCCAGCAGTACAGGCTATGGCTACACCTTC. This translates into CASSTGYGYTF.

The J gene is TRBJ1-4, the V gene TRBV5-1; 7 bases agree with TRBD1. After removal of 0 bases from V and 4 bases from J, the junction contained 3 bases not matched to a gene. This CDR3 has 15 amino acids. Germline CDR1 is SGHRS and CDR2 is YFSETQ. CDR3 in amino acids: CASSLGQGSNEKLFF. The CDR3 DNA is TGCGCCAGCAGCTTGGGACAGGGTAGTAATGAAAAACTGTTTTTT.

CDR3: CASSLLDRASHEQFF. The CDR3 bases are TGTGCCAGCAGTTTACTGGACAGGGCGTCCCATGAGCAGTTCTTC. This rearrangement joins TRBV27 to TRBJ2-1; 8 bases map to TRBD1. V was pared by 2 bases and J by 8 bases, with 8 bases of the junction left unmatched. The V gene's germline CDR1 is MNHEY and CDR2 SMNVEV (reference sequence). This CDR3 spans 15 amino acids.

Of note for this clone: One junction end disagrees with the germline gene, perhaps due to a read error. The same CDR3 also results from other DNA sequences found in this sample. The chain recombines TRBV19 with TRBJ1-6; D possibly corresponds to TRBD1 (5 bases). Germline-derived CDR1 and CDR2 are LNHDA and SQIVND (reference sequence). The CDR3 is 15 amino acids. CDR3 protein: CASSDRDSDNSPLHF. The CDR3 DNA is TGTGCCAGTAGCGACCGGGACTCCGATAATTCACCCCTCCACTTT.

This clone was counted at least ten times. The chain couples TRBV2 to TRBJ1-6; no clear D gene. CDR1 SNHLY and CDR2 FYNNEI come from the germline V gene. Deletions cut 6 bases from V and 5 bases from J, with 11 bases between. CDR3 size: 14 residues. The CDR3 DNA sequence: TGTGCCAGCAGATTTCTCACAGATAATTCACCCCTCCACTTT. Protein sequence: CASRFLTDNSPLHF.

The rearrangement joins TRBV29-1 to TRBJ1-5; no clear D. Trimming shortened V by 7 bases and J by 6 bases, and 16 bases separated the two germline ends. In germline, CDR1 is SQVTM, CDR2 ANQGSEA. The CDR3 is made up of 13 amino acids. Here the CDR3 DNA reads TGCAGCGCCAGGTTGGTTCTGAGTCAGCCCCAGCATTTT. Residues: CSARLVLSQPQHF.

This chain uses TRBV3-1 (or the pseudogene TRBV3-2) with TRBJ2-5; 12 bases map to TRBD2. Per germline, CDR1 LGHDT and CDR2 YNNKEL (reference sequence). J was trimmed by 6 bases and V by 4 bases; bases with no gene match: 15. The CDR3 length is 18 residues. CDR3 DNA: TGTGCCAGCAGCCGTTTTGGGACTAGCGGGTATTTAGGGCAGACCCAGTACTTC. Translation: CASSRFGTSGYLGQTQYF.

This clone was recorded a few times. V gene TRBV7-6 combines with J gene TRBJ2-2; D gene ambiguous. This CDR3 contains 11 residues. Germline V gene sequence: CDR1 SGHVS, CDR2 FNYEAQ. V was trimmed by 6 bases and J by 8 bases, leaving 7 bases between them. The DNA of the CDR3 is TGTGCCAGCAGAGCGACGGGGGAGCTGTTTTTT. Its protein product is CASRATGELFF.